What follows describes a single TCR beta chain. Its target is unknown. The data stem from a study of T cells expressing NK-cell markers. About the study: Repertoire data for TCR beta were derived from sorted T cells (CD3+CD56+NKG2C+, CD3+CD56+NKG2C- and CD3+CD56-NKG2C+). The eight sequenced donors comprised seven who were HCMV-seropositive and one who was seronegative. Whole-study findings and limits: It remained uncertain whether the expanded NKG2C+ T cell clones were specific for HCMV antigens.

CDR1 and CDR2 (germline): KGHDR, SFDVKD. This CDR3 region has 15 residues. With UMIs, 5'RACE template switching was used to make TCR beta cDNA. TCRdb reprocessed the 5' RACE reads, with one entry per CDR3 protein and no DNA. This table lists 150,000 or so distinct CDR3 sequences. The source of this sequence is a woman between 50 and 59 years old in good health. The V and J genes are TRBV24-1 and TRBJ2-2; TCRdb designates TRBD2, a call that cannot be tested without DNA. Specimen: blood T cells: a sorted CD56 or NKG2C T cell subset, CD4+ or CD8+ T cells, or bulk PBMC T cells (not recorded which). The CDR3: CATSDLAGDTGELFF.